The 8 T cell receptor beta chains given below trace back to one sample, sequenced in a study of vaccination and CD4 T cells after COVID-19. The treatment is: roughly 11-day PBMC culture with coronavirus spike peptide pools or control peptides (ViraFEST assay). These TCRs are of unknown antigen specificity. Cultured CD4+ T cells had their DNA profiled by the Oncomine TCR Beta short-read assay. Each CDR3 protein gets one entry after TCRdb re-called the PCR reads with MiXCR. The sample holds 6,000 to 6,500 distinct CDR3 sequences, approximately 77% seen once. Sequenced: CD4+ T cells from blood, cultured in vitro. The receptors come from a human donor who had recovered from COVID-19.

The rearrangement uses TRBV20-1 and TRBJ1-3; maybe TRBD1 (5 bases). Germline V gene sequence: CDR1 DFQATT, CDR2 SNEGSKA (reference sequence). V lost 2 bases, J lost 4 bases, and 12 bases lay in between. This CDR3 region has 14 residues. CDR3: CSARKGLGGNTIYF. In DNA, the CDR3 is TGCAGTGCTAGAAAGGGGCTAGGGGGAAACACCATATATTTT.

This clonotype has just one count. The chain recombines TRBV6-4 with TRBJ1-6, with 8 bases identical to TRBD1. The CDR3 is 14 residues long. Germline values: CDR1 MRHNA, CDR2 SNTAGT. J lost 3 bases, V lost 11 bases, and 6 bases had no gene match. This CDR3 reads CADLDRVYNSPLHF. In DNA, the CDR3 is TGTGCCGATTTGGACAGGGTCTATAATTCACCCCTCCACTTT.

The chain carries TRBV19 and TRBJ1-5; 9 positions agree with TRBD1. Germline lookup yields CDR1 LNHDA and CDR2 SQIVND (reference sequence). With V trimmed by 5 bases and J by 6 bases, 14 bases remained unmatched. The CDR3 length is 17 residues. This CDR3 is CASSPPGTGIVSQPQHF. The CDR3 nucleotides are TGTGCCAGTAGTCCCCCCGGGACAGGGATTGTCAGTCAGCCCCAGCATTTT.

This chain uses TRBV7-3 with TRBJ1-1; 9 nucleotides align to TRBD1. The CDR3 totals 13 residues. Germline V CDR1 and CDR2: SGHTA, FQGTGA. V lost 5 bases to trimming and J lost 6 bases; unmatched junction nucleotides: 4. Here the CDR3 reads CASSVQGASEAFF. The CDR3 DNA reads TGTGCCAGCAGCGTACAGGGGGCCTCTGAAGCTTTCTTT.

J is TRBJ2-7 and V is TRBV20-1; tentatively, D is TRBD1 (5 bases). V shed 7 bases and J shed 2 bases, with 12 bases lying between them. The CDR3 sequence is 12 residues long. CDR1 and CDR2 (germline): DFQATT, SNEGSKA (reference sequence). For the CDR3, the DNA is TGCAGTGGGAAGAAGGGGACCTACGAGCAGTACTTC. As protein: CSGKKGTYEQYF.

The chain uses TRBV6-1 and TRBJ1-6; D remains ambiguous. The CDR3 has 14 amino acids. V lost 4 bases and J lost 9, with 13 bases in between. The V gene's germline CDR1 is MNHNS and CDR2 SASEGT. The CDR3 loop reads CASSAGSSTSPLHF. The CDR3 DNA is TGTGCCAGCAGTGCCGGGAGCTCCACTTCACCCCTCCACTTT.

The CDR3 region is CASSQVGEYEQYF. As DNA, the CDR3 is TGCGCCAGCAGCCAAGTAGGGGAATACGAGCAGTACTTC. V gene TRBV4-3 combines with J gene TRBJ2-7; TRBD1 might be the D (5 bases). The germline CDR1 and CDR2 sequences are LGHNA and YSLEER. V was shortened by 1 base and J by 4 bases, with 8 bases between the two germline ends. This CDR3 has 13 residues.

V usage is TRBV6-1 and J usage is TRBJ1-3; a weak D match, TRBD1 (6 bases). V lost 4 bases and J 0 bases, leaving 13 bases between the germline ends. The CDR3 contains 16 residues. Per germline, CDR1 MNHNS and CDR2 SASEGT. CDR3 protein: CASSGPGRGSGNTIYF. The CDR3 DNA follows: TGTGCCAGCAGTGGGCCTGGCAGGGGCTCTGGAAACACCATATATTTT.